The present TCR beta chain was sequenced within a study of T cell responses to AZD1222 COVID-19 vaccine (dated by TCRdb to about 2021). Concerning the study at large: TCR sequencing covered 233 trial participants: 207 given two doses of AZD1222 and approximately 26 given two doses of MenACWY control vaccine. Enrollment into the trials was organized by age into subgroups of 18-55, 56-69 and 70-plus years, and those subgroups contained 148, 28 and 57 TCR-sequenced participants, respectively. The paper as a whole reports these results and caveats: Conclusions about previously exposed vaccinees are limited because only five to seven AZD1222 recipients were SARS-CoV-2 seropositive at baseline. Because no day 14 peak-response samples were available, repertoires were characterized only after the peak T cell response. Nearly half of unique spike-specific TCRs reportedly recognized epitopes outside regions mutated in the B.1.351 and B.1.1.7 variants. Participants were mostly white British, with more females than males. The authors suggested clonal diversity may have been underestimated. In the small 56-69-year group, the increase in depth fell short of significance, most likely because of low power. After two AZD1222 doses, both the breadth and the depth of spike-specific TCRs were significantly higher than at day 0 and than in MenACWY recipients. CD4 TCRs associated with the vaccine covered the entire spike protein, and the dominant responses were in regions 160-218 and 743-854.

Details on this clone: Its antigen remains unidentified. Per-base quality was not reported, and no clone a single base away is much larger than it.

The CDR3 regions of human TCRbeta chains were analyzed by immunosequencing. Under the source paper's analysis protocol: TCRs in the repertoires were compared against a reference library of SARS-CoV-2-specific TCRs that had been generated with the MIRA antigen-specificity platform. Breadth was defined as the fraction of unique TCRs that were SARS-CoV-2-associated. Depth was defined as the fraction of total T cells that were SARS-CoV-2-associated. Using the MIRA data, every spike-specific TCR was mapped to the spike region that the TCR reacted to and assigned to either a CD4 or a CD8 class. Log10-transformed breadth and depth values were compared by one-way ANOVA with Sidak's multiple comparisons tests. The immuneACCESS repertoire file appears here via TCRdb, limited to in-frame rearrangements. These files lack a portion of the clones; in checked studies, under half of the deficit traces to unresolved V genes, and the cause of the others is not known. Clone size and the V and J calls come from that table; the DNA yielded D and trimming. The sample table lists 55,000 to 70,000 clones, roughly nine tenths of them with a count of one. 6.1% of the sample is held by the ten biggest clonotypes.

According to the study, the label for this sample's time point signals: about 28 days (+/-7) after the second vaccine dose. AZD1222 recipients with second doses at about 4 weeks or about 12 weeks were pooled, because spike-specific TCR depth and breadth did not differ between schedules. Vaccinee samples came from UK trials COV001 and COV002, including a single-blind randomized controlled phase 2/3 trial of AZD1222 (ChAdOx1 nCoV-19) in healthy adults. For TCRbeta chain sequencing, PBMC samples from trial participants were taken at day 0 and at day 28 after the second dose. V is cut back by 5 bases and J by 2 bases, with 7 bases in the junction unmatched. Per the germline V gene (reference sequence), SEHNR is the CDR1 and FQNEAQ is the CDR2. Its CDR3 holds 15 amino acids, cysteine through phenylalanine. Only the CDR3 region is kept as DNA, spanning 45 bases read in frame from base 1.

Here the sequenced sample was peripheral blood, taken 28 days after the second AZD1222 dose. The V gene is TRBV7-9 and the J gene is TRBJ2-7; 9 bases in between match TRBD2. The source is an adult who received the AZD1222 COVID-19 vaccine. The DNA sequence is as follows: TGTGCCAGCAGCCCGACGAGCGGGGGGACCTACGAGCAGTACTTC. This is translated as CASSPTSGGTYEQYF.